This entry lists 28 T cell receptor beta chains sequenced from one sample in a study of low-dose radiotherapy and immunotherapy resistance in tumors. A constant-region primer paired with the V-primer adapter amplified TCRs over approximately 18 PCR cycles. TCRdb re-called the reads through MiXCR, storing one row per CDR3 protein. The top ten clones hold 6.2% of a sample with some 45,000 distinct CDR3 sequences, about 11% of them seen once. Indicated time point: before trial treatment. The input for sequencing was PBMCs, taken before treatment. The source of these receptors is a female donor with ovarian cancer.

This clonotype has at least ten counts. This rearrangement joins TRBV6-5 to TRBJ1-2; 11 nucleotides match TRBD1. The V gene's germline CDR1 is MNHEY and CDR2 SVGAGI. V lost 5 bases and J lost 4; bases outside the gene matches: 3. The CDR3 consists of 14 residues. The CDR3 nucleotides read TGTGCCAGCAGTCAGGGACAGGGGGGCTATGGCTACACCTTC. Residues: CASSQGQGGYGYTF.

This clonotype was seen many times. The chain employs TRBV5-1 and TRBJ2-3, with 7 bases aligning to TRBD1. The CDR3 has 16 residues. Germline V lookup: CDR1 SGHRS, CDR2 YFSETQ. Trimming at V came to 1 base and at J to 2 bases, leaving 7 bases not matched to a gene. CDR3 protein: CASSLNRGPPTDTQYF. The CDR3 region has the DNA TGCGCCAGCAGCTTGAACAGGGGTCCCCCCACAGATACGCAGTATTTT. The whole variable domain, remainder taken from reference TRBV5-1 and TRBJ2-3, is KAGVTQTPRYLIKTRGQQVTLSCSPISGHRSVSWYQQTPGQGLQFLFEYFSETQRNKGNFPGRFSGRQFSNSRSEMNVSTLELGDSALYLCASSLNRGPPTDTQYFGPGTRLTVL.

This clonotype was detected ten times or more. The chain links TRBV13 to TRBJ2-6; D may be TRBD1 (5 bases). The germline V gene has CDR1 PRHDT and CDR2 FYEKMQ (reference sequence). The V end was cut by 5 bases, the J end by 0 bases, with 11 bases between. This CDR3 is built from 16 residues. The chain's CDR3 is CASSPRTPSGANVLTF. As DNA, the CDR3 is TGTGCCAGCAGCCCCCGGACACCCTCTGGGGCCAACGTCCTGACTTTC.

At least ten counts were recorded for this clonotype. CDR3 region: CASSFWGSRAETQYF. For the CDR3, the DNA is TGTGCCAGCAGTTTCTGGGGCTCCCGCGCGGAGACCCAGTACTTC. The rearrangement uses TRBV27 and TRBJ2-5; weak D call: TRBD1 (5 bases). Germline loops: CDR1 MNHEY, CDR2 SMNVEV (reference sequence). Trimming pared 3 bases from V and 5 bases from J, leaving 16 bases between. The CDR3 runs 15 residues.

This clonotype was detected ten times or more. This chain links TRBV15 with TRBJ2-5, with D unresolved. Germline CDR1 reads LNHNV; CDR2 reads YYDKDF (reference sequence). The CDR3 spans 13 residues. The V gene lost 0 bases and the J gene lost 4 bases, with 6 bases spanning the gap. The CDR3 protein is CATSRDPGETQYF. CDR3 nucleotides: TGTGCCACCAGCAGAGACCCCGGAGAGACCCAGTACTTC. Supplemented by reference TRBV15 and TRBJ2-5, the full variable domain reads DAMVIQNPRYQVTQFGKPVTLSCSQTLNHNVMYWYQQKSSQAPKLLFHYYDKDFNNEADTPDNFQSRRPNTSFCFLDIRSPGLGDTAMYLCATSRDPGETQYFGPGTRLLVL.

The sample holds many counts of this clonotype. The chain uses TRBV6-2 or TRBV6-3 and TRBJ2-7, with D possibly TRBD1 on 6 matching bases. The V gene lost 8 bases and the J gene lost 5 bases, with 13 bases spanning the gap. Germline CDR1 is MNHEY and CDR2 is SVGEGT. The CDR3 extends over 12 amino acids. The CDR3 reads CASEGVLDEQYF. The CDR3 region has the DNA TGTGCCAGCGAGGGGGTGCTGGACGAGCAGTACTTC.

This clonotype was detected ten times or more. This rearrangement joins TRBV7-8 to TRBJ2-1; tentatively, D is TRBD2 (5 bases). V was shortened by 1 base and J by 1 base, with 14 bases between the two germline ends. The CDR3 extends over 17 amino acids. Germline V gene lookup returns CDR1 SGHVS and CDR2 FQNEAQ. In DNA, the CDR3 is TGTGCCAGCAGCTTAGGCCCCCTTAGGAGGTCCTACAATGAGCAGTTCTTC. It translates to CASSLGPLRRSYNEQFF.

The table lists this clonotype with many counts. The genes are TRBV5-1 and TRBJ2-5; the D call may be TRBD1 or TRBD2 (5 bases each). The length of the CDR3 is 16 residues. Trimming removed 6 bases at V and 4 bases at J, with 22 bases between. Germline V gene sequence: CDR1 SGHRS, CDR2 YFSETQ. For the CDR3, the DNA is TGCGCCAGCAATCCGGGACCCACGAGGGGAACAGAGACCCAGTACTTC. It translates to CASNPGPTRGTETQYF. Drawing the rest from reference TRBV5-1 and TRBJ2-5, the complete variable domain is KAGVTQTPRYLIKTRGQQVTLSCSPISGHRSVSWYQQTPGQGLQFLFEYFSETQRNKGNFPGRFSGRQFSNSRSEMNVSTLELGDSALYLCASNPGPTRGTETQYFGPGTRLLVL.

The chain carries TRBV25-1 and TRBJ1-3, with D possibly being TRBD1 (5 bases). Germline CDR1 is MGHDK and CDR2 is SYGVNS. The CDR3 contains 13 residues. Trimming removed 9 bases from V and 4 bases from J, with 13 bases in between. CDR3 sequence (DNA): TGTGCCAGTGTTGCAGGGTTCGGAAACACCATATATTTT. Translated, it gives CASVAGFGNTIYF.

This clonotype was seen ten or more times. The chain links TRBV29-1 to TRBJ2-5, with D possibly being TRBD2 (7 bases). V lost 7 bases to trimming and J lost 4 bases, with 16 bases between them. This CDR3 is 13 amino acids long. The V gene's germline CDR1 is SQVTM and CDR2 ANQGSEA. This CDR3 reads CSASKGGRETQYF. CDR3 DNA: TGCAGCGCGTCTAAGGGGGGGCGAGAGACCCAGTACTTC.

This clonotype came up many times. The V call is TRBV12-3 or TRBV12-4, the J call TRBJ1-1; no definite D call. Trimming removed 3 bases at V and 1 base at J, with 12 bases between. The CDR3 is 15 amino acids. This chain's CDR3 is CASSFTPSSNTEAFF. CDR3 in DNA: TGTGCCAGCAGTTTTACCCCGTCCTCGAACACTGAAGCTTTCTTT.

This clonotype was counted many times. The V and J genes are TRBV19 and TRBJ1-5, with no clear D. Germline V gives CDR1 LNHDA, CDR2 SQIVND (reference sequence). V lost 5 bases to trimming and J lost 2 bases, with 13 bases between them. The CDR3 covers 15 residues. CDR3 region: CASSVKGGGNQPQHF. For the CDR3, the DNA is TGTGCCAGTAGTGTGAAGGGTGGGGGCAATCAGCCCCAGCATTTT. The full variable domain, its missing parts supplied by reference TRBV19 and TRBJ1-5, is DGGITQSPKYLFRKEGQNVTLSCEQNLNHDAMYWYRQDPGQGLRLIYYSQIVNDFQKGDIAEGYSVSREKKESFPLTVTSAQKNPTAFYLCASSVKGGGNQPQHFGDGTRLSIL.

The gene calls are TRBV20-1 and TRBJ2-1, with 8 bases lining up with TRBD2. Trimming removed 3 bases from V and 0 bases from J; junction bases left unmatched: 1. The length of the CDR3 is 14 residues. Germline V gene lookup returns CDR1 DFQATT and CDR2 SNEGSKA (reference sequence). The CDR3 region has the DNA TGCAGTGCTAGGAGCGGGAGCTCCTACAATGAGCAGTTCTTC. Its protein product is CSARSGSSYNEQFF.

This clonotype appeared many times. This chain joins TRBV20-1 and TRBJ2-7; 7 bases align to TRBD2. The CDR3 spans 12 residues. Germline V gene lookup returns CDR1 DFQATT and CDR2 SNEGSKA (reference sequence). The J segment lost 2 bases and the V segment lost 6 bases, leaving 4 bases of the junction unmatched. This CDR3 is CSATSGAYEQYF. Here the CDR3 DNA reads TGCAGTGCCACGAGCGGGGCCTACGAGCAGTACTTC.

There are many counts of this clonotype. This rearrangement joins TRBV9 to TRBJ1-2; no clear D gene. Per the germline V gene, CDR1 is SGDLS and CDR2 is YYNGEE. The V end was cut by 0 bases, the J end by 4 bases, with 10 bases between. CDR3 size: 14 residues. The CDR3 sequence: CASSVALTTYGYTF. Here the CDR3 DNA reads TGTGCCAGCAGCGTAGCTCTGACAACCTATGGCTACACCTTC. The full variable domain, its missing parts supplied by reference TRBV9 and TRBJ1-2, is DSGVTQTPKHLITATGQRVTLRCSPRSGDLSVYWYQQSLDQGLQFLIQYYNGEERAKGNILERFSAQQFPDLHSELNLSSLELGDSALYFCASSVALTTYGYTFGSGTRLTVV.

This clonotype has ten or more counts. The genes are TRBV5-1 and TRBJ1-1; the D is unclear. Germline V gene data show CDR1 as SGHRS and CDR2 as YFSETQ. Trimming took off 1 base at V and 2 bases at J, with 9 bases between the two ends. The CDR3 totals 14 residues. Here the CDR3 DNA reads TGCGCCAGCAGCTTGCAGAACAGCAACACTGAAGCTTTCTTT. Residues: CASSLQNSNTEAFF. Combining the CDR3 with reference TRBV5-1 and TRBJ1-1 gives the whole variable domain KAGVTQTPRYLIKTRGQQVTLSCSPISGHRSVSWYQQTPGQGLQFLFEYFSETQRNKGNFPGRFSGRQFSNSRSEMNVSTLELGDSALYLCASSLQNSNTEAFFGQGTRLTVV.

This clonotype was counted many times. The chain recombines TRBV5-1 with TRBJ2-1; no clear D gene. CDR1 and CDR2 from the germline V gene are SGHRS and YFSETQ. Deletions cut 5 bases from V and 5 bases from J, with 23 bases between. The CDR3 runs to 17 residues. The CDR3 reads CASRSSSVSLGNNEQFF. CDR3 sequence (DNA): TGCGCCAGCAGATCTTCTTCCGTTAGCCTCGGTAACAATGAGCAGTTCTTC.

There are many counts of this clonotype. The chain is built from TRBV20-1 and TRBJ2-7, with a weak D call TRBD1 (5 bases). The CDR3 consists of 14 residues. Germline V lookup: CDR1 DFQATT, CDR2 SNEGSKA (reference sequence). V lost 4 bases and J 0 bases, leaving 13 bases between the germline ends. The chain's CDR3 is CSANNRQSSYEQYF. CDR3 in DNA: TGCAGTGCTAACAACAGACAGAGCTCCTACGAGCAGTACTTC.

This clonotype has at least ten counts. The V and J genes are TRBV18 and TRBJ1-1, with D uncertain. CDR1 KGHSH and CDR2 LQKENI come from the germline V gene. V lost 2 bases and J lost 1, with 2 bases in between. The CDR3 is 12 amino acids. CDR3: CASSPSNTEAFF. DNA for the CDR3: TGTGCCAGCTCACCATCGAACACTGAAGCTTTCTTT.

This clonotype has at least ten counts. In nucleotides, the CDR3 is TGCGCCAGCAGTCCTCGGGGGGATCCCGGGACAGGGGAAAATGGCTACACCTTC. The encoded protein is CASSPRGDPGTGENGYTF. The chain employs TRBV23-1 and TRBJ1-2, with TRBD1 matching over 10 bases. TRBV23-1 is given ORF status, its function remaining uncertain. The CDR3 is made up of 18 amino acids. J lost 6 bases, V lost 4 bases, and 17 bases had no gene match.

As for this clonotype: A much larger clone lies a single base off, so this may be a read error. This chain links TRBV20-1 with TRBJ2-3; perhaps TRBD2 as D (6 bases). Germline CDR1 is DFQATT and CDR2 is SNEGSKA (reference sequence). Trimming shortened V by 6 bases and J by 5 bases, and 21 bases separated the two germline ends. This CDR3 is 15 amino acids long. CDR3 in amino acids: CSAKIGTGPKDTQYF. CDR3 nucleotides: TGCAGTGCCAAGATAGGGACTGGACCCAAAGATACGCAGTATTTT.

This clonotype was seen at least ten times. The chain recombines TRBV11-2 with TRBJ2-1; D unresolved. Germline V lookup: CDR1 SGHAT, CDR2 FQNNGV. Trimming took 1 base from V and 8 from J, leaving 6 bases between them. The CDR3 consists of 12 residues. The CDR3 nucleotides are TGTGCCAGCAGCTTAGTGTGGGATGAGCAGTTCTTC. Translation: CASSLVWDEQFF.

This clonotype was picked up many times. The CDR3 DNA reads TGCAGTGCTAGAGTGGCCCCTCCGCCGGCCAAAAACATTCAGTACTTC. Its translation is CSARVAPPPAKNIQYF. V is TRBV20-1 and J is TRBJ2-4; D unclear. This CDR3 has 16 amino acids. The V and J ends lost 1 base and 1 base respectively, with 14 bases between them. CDR1 is DFQATT and CDR2 is SNEGSKA in the germline V gene (reference sequence).

This clonotype has ten or more counts. This sequence joins TRBV5-1 and TRBJ1-1; D gene ambiguous. Trimming took 1 base from V and 2 from J, leaving 9 bases between them. The CDR3 length is 14 residues. Germline V lookup: CDR1 SGHRS, CDR2 YFSETQ. This chain's CDR3 is CASSLSGTNTEAFF. The DNA for the CDR3 is TGCGCCAGCAGCTTGTCGGGTACTAACACTGAAGCTTTCTTT.

This clonotype was recorded many times. The J gene is TRBJ2-7, the V gene TRBV19; unclear D gene. Trimming pared 6 bases from V and 2 bases from J, leaving 14 bases between. The germline CDR1 and CDR2 sequences are LNHDA and SQIVND (reference sequence). The CDR3 spans 14 residues. Written as DNA, the CDR3 is TGTGCCAGTAGACCGACCCAACTACCCTACGAGCAGTACTTC. Translation: CASRPTQLPYEQYF.

The chain joins TRBV20-1 to TRBJ2-1, with D unclear. This CDR3 has 14 residues. V was trimmed by 3 bases and J by 2 bases, leaving 11 bases between them. CDR1 DFQATT and CDR2 SNEGSKA come from the germline V gene (reference sequence). Here the CDR3 DNA reads TGCAGTGCTAGGGAGATTCAAGCCTACAATGAGCAGTTCTTC. It codes for CSAREIQAYNEQFF.

The chain uses TRBV19 and TRBJ2-2; D not resolved. The CDR3 length is 12 residues. CDR1 and CDR2 (germline): LNHDA, SQIVND (reference sequence). Trimming left V 9 bases short and J 8 bases short, with 13 bases between. The CDR3 region is CASLRAHGELFF. The DNA for the CDR3 is TGTGCCAGCCTACGGGCCCATGGGGAGCTGTTTTTT.

Details on this clonotype: With only one base between it and a far larger clone, this is likely a read error. The rearrangement links TRBV11-1 to TRBJ2-3; 12 bases map to TRBD2. CDR3 length: 15 amino acids. Germline V gene lookup returns CDR1 SGHAT and CDR2 FQDESV (reference sequence). The CDR3 region has the DNA TGTGCCAGCAGCTCTAGCGGGGGGGCCACATATACGCAGTATTTT. It yields the protein CASSSSGGATYTQYF.